Here is one TCR beta chain with its context. Semi-nested PCR with Nested Universal Primer A followed constant-region reverse priming of full-length variable regions. Each CDR3 protein gets one entry after TCRdb re-called the 5' RACE reads with MiXCR. The top ten clones hold roughly 2.2% of a sample with tens of thousands of distinct CDR3 sequences, around 24% of them seen once. V shed 6 bases and J 3 bases; nucleotides not matched to a gene: 7. The CDR3 is 14 amino acids. Tregs were sorted as CD4+CD25+CD127-/low cells. The sample taken for sequencing was tumor-infiltrating Tregs sorted from the breast tumor. The chain uses TRBV12-3 or TRBV12-4 and TRBJ1-2, with 7 bases matching TRBD1. This receptor was obtained from a female donor with breast cancer. The CDR3 reads CASSRQGRDYGYTF. Here the CDR3 DNA reads TGTGCCAGCAGCCGACAGGGTCGGGACTATGGCTACACCTTC.